Below, 17 T cell receptor beta chains from the same sample are listed, as sequenced in a study of shared clonotypes between healthy human individuals (dated by TCRdb to the early 2020s). The library was obtained by the immunoSEQ multiplex PCR assay. TCRdb took over this immuneACCESS table, retaining in-frame rearrangements with V and J assigned. Such tables are incomplete; in checked studies, under half of the missing clones stem from an unresolved V gene, and the remainder is unexplained. Counted in this sample were 950,000 to 1,100,000 clones; roughly 75% of them appeared once. Of the sample, roughly 1.5% is held by the ten largest clones. Sequenced sample: memory CD4+ T cells sorted from blood. The intended sense of this specimen's cell subset or site label: CD45RA-negative fraction. The receptors derive from a man aged 18-30 years in good health.

The V call is TRBV5-4, the J call TRBJ2-7; 7 bases match TRBD1. The V gene's germline CDR1 is SGHNT and CDR2 YYREEE (reference sequence). The CDR3 is 12 amino acids. V lost 3 bases to trimming and J lost 6 bases; unmatched junction nucleotides: 3. The CDR3 loop is CASSSDRAEQYF. The DNA for the CDR3 is TGTGCCAGCAGCTCCGACAGGGCCGAGCAGTACTTC.

This clone was recorded once. This sequence joins TRBV7-8 and TRBJ2-7; 8 positions agree with TRBD2. The trim removed 6 bases at V and 3 bases at J, leaving 13 bases unmatched. Germline lookup yields CDR1 SGHVS and CDR2 FQNEAQ. This CDR3 spans 16 amino acids. CDR3 sequence: CASSSWRGDGYYEQYF. The CDR3 coding sequence is TGTGCCAGCAGTTCGTGGCGGGGGGATGGCTACTACGAGCAGTACTTC.

The chain has TRBV30 and TRBJ2-1; perhaps TRBD2 as D (7 bases). Trimming stripped 1 base from V and 4 bases from J, with 17 bases between. CDR3 length: 16 residues. Germline CDR1 is GTSNPN and CDR2 is SVGIG (reference sequence). The CDR3 reads CAWSAPGGGRYNEQFF. The CDR3 nucleotides read TGTGCCTGGAGTGCCCCTGGCGGGGGCCGTTACAATGAGCAGTTCTTC.

The J gene is TRBJ1-1, the V gene TRBV11-3; D unresolved. Germline V lookup: CDR1 SGHNT, CDR2 YENEEA. Trimming took off 4 bases at V and 1 base at J, with 13 bases between the two ends. The CDR3 totals 15 residues. CDR3: CASSSLGMKNTEAFF. The CDR3 DNA is TGTGCCAGCAGCTCTTTGGGAATGAAGAACACTGAAGCTTTCTTT.

The genes are TRBV5-1 and TRBJ2-5, with 10 positions matching TRBD2. V was pared by 5 bases and J by 4 bases, with 8 bases of the junction left unmatched. The CDR3 covers 15 residues. Germline lookup yields CDR1 SGHRS and CDR2 YFSETQ. CDR3 sequence: CASSISGGAGETQYF. The CDR3 bases are TGCGCCAGCAGTATCAGCGGGGGGGCAGGAGAGACCCAGTACTTC. Full variable domain (remainder filled in from reference TRBV5-1 and TRBJ2-5): KAGVTQTPRYLIKTRGQQVTLSCSPISGHRSVSWYQQTPGQGLQFLFEYFSETQRNKGNFPGRFSGRQFSNSRSEMNVSTLELGDSALYLCASSISGGAGETQYFGPGTRLLVL.

V and J are TRBV18 and TRBJ1-3, with unresolved D. V shed 1 base and J shed 0 bases, with 10 bases lying between them. This CDR3 has 16 residues. Germline CDR1 KGHSH, CDR2 LQKENI. The CDR3 sequence is CASSPRVMVSGNTIYF. The CDR3 DNA sequence: TGTGCCAGCTCACCACGAGTGATGGTCTCTGGAAACACCATATATTTT. The whole variable domain, remainder taken from reference TRBV18 and TRBJ1-3, is NAGVMQNPRHLVRRRGQEARLRCSPMKGHSHVYWYRQLPEEGLKFMVYLQKENIIDESGMPKERFSAEFPKEGPSILRIQQVVRGDSAAYFCASSPRVMVSGNTIYFGEGSWLTVV.

This chain uses TRBV11-2 with TRBJ1-1; the D gene is possibly TRBD1 (6 bases). CDR3 size: 13 residues. The V gene lost 5 bases and the J gene lost 1 base, with 8 bases spanning the gap. CDR1 SGHAT and CDR2 FQNNGV come from the germline V gene. This CDR3 is CASSRQENTEAFF. The DNA for the CDR3 is TGTGCCAGCAGCCGACAGGAGAACACTGAAGCTTTCTTT.

This clone was found a few times. The V gene is TRBV6-1, the J gene TRBJ1-5, with D uncertain. The CDR3 has 14 amino acids. Germline CDR1 MNHNS, CDR2 SASEGT. V shed 3 bases and J shed 6 bases, with 12 bases lying between them. The CDR3 protein is CASSDPQSVQPQHF. CDR3 bases: TGTGCCAGCAGTGATCCCCAGTCGGTTCAGCCCCAGCATTTT.

The rearrangement joins TRBV5-8 to TRBJ2-6, with 12 positions matching TRBD1. With 3 bases clipped from V and 0 bases from J, the junction kept 4 bases outside the gene matches. CDR1 is SGHTS, CDR2 YDEGEE, per germline. The CDR3 loop spans 18 amino acids. The CDR3 loop reads CASSSGTGGSSGANVLTF. CDR3 bases: TGTGCCAGCAGCTCCGGGACAGGGGGCTCCTCTGGGGCCAACGTCCTGACTTTC.

The chain has TRBV18 and TRBJ2-1; 8 positions match TRBD2. CDR3 size: 16 residues. Unmatched junction bases numbered 7, after V lost 0 bases and J lost 6 bases. Germline V CDR1 and CDR2: KGHSH, LQKENI. The CDR3 nucleotides are TGTGCCAGCTCACCACCGACGGGAGGGGTCTCCAATGAGCAGTTCTTC. It is translated as CASSPPTGGVSNEQFF.

The J gene is TRBJ1-1, the V gene TRBV5-1; weak D call: TRBD1 (5 bases). The CDR3 is made up of 14 amino acids. Germline CDR1 reads SGHRS; CDR2 reads YFSETQ. Between the trimmed V and J ends, which lost 4 bases and 5 bases, there was a span of 15 bases. CDR3 in amino acids: CASSPGPTGTEAFF. The DNA for the CDR3 is TGCGCCAGCAGCCCGGGGCCAACCGGGACTGAAGCTTTCTTT.

With regard to this clone: This same CDR3 is encoded by further DNA sequences in the sample. This chain links TRBV19 with TRBJ1-3; unclear D gene. Trimming took off 6 bases at V and 2 bases at J, with 11 bases between the two ends. This CDR3 region has 14 residues. CDR1 is LNHDA, CDR2 SQIVND, per germline (reference sequence). The CDR3 bases are TGTGCCAGTAGCATGACTGGTACTGGAAACACCATATATTTT. Encoded protein: CASSMTGTGNTIYF.

To note about this clone: In the same sample, other DNA sequences code for this CDR3. This chain joins TRBV5-1 and TRBJ2-2; 8 positions match TRBD1. The CDR3 totals 16 residues. Germline CDR1 SGHRS, CDR2 YFSETQ. Trimming at V came to 4 bases and at J to 5 bases, leaving 10 bases not matched to a gene. The CDR3 DNA sequence: TGCGCCAGCAGCCCCCCCGGACAGGGCCGGACCGGGGAGCTGTTTTTT. Translating gives CASSPPGQGRTGELFF.

The V call is TRBV27, the J call TRBJ2-7; maybe TRBD1 (6 bases). The CDR3 covers 12 residues. The V and J ends lost 5 bases and 9 bases respectively, with 14 bases between them. Germline CDR1 is MNHEY and CDR2 is SMNVEV (reference sequence). The CDR3 nucleotides read TGTGCCAGCAGTCGGGCCTGGGGGCCGCAGTACTTC. This gives the protein CASSRAWGPQYF.

Turning to this clone: This same CDR3 is encoded by further DNA sequences in the sample. V gene TRBV10-3 combines with J gene TRBJ2-1; no clear D gene. Trimming stripped 2 bases from V and 4 bases from J, with 3 bases between. This CDR3 contains 12 residues. From germline, CDR1 is ENHRY and CDR2 SYGVKD. The CDR3 bases are TGTGCCATCAGTGAGGGTTACAATGAGCAGTTCTTC. Encoded protein: CAISEGYNEQFF.

Points on this clone: A far larger clone is off by one base, so a read error is likely. The sample contains more than one DNA sequence encoding this CDR3. This chain connects TRBV28 to TRBJ2-3; D could derive from TRBD1 or TRBD2 (5 bases each). The CDR3 covers 14 residues. Germline CDR1 is MDHEN and CDR2 is SYDVKM. CDR3 nucleotide sequence: TGTGCCTGCCGGCAGGGCGAGGGCACGGATACGCAGTATTTT. Translation gives CACRQGEGTDTQYF.

The J gene is TRBJ2-2, the V gene TRBV13, with a weak D call TRBD1 (5 bases). This CDR3 contains 15 residues. Looked up from germline, CDR1 is PRHDT and CDR2 is FYEKMQ (reference sequence). With 0 bases removed from V and 4 bases from J, the gap between germline ends came to 9 bases. As DNA, the CDR3 is TGTGCCAGCAGCTTAGGCCTAAGGGGCACCGGGGAGCTGTTTTTT. The encoded protein is CASSLGLRGTGELFF.